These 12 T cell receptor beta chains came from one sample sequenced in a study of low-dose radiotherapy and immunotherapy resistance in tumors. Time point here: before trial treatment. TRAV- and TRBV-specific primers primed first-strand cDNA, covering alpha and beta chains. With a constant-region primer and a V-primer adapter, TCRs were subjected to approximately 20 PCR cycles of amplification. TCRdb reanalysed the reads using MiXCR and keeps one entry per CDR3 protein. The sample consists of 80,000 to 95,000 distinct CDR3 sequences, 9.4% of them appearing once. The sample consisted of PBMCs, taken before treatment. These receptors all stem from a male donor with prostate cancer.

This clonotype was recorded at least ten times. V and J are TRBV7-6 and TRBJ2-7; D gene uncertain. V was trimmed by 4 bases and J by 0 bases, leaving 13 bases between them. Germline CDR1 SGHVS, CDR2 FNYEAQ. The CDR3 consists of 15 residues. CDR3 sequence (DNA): TGTGCCAGCAGCTCCTCGCAGCCCGGCTCCTACGAGCAGTACTTC. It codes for CASSSSQPGSYEQYF. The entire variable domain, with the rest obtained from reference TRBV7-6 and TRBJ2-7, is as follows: GAGVSQSPRYKVTKRGQDVALRCDPISGHVSLYWYRQALGQGPEFLTYFNYEAQQDKSGLPNDRFSAERPEGSISTLTIQRTEQRDSAMYRCASSSSQPGSYEQYFGPGTRLTVT.

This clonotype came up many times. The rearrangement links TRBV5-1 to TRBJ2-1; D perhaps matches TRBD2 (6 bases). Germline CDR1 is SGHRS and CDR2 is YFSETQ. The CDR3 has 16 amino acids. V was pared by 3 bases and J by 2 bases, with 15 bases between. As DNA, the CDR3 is TGCGCCAGCAGCTCGAGCGGCGCGGGGACCTACAATGAGCAGTTCTTC. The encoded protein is CASSSSGAGTYNEQFF.

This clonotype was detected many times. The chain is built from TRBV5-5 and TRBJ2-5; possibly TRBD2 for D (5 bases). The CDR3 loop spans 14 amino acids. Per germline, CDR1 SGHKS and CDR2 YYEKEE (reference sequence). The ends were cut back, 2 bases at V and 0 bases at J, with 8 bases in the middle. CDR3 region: CASSLGGNQETQYF. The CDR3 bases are TGTGCCAGCAGCTTAGGAGGTAACCAAGAGACCCAGTACTTC.

CDR3: CASSVGQVSYEQYF. CDR3 sequence (DNA): TGTGCCAGCAGCGTCGGACAGGTCTCCTACGAGCAGTACTTC. V and J are TRBV9 and TRBJ2-7; TRBD1 matches at 7 bases. The CDR3 covers 14 residues. Germline loops: CDR1 SGDLS, CDR2 YYNGEE. V was clipped by 2 bases and J by 0 bases; unmatched bases: 2.

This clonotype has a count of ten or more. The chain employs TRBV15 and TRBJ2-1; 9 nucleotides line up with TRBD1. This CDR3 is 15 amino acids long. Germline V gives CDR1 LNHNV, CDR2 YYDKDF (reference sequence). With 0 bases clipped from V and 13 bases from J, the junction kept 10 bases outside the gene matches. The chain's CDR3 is CATSRDNPRTGDQFF. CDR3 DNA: TGTGCCACCAGCAGAGATAACCCCCGGACAGGGGATCAGTTCTTC. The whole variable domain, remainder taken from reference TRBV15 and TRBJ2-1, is DAMVIQNPRYQVTQFGKPVTLSCSQTLNHNVMYWYQQKSSQAPKLLFHYYDKDFNNEADTPDNFQSRRPNTSFCFLDIRSPGLGDTAMYLCATSRDNPRTGDQFFGPGTRLTVL.

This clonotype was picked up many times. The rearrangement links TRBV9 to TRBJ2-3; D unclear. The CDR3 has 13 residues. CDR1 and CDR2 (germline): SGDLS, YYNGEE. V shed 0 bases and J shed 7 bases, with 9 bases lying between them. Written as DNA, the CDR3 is TGTGCCAGCAGCGTAGGTACTTATCATACGCAGTATTTT. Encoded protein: CASSVGTYHTQYF.

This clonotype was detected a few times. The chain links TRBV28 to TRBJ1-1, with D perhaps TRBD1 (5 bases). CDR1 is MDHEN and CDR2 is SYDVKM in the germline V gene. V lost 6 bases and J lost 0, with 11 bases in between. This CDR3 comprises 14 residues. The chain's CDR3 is CASSFTGLNTEAFF. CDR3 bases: TGTGCCAGCAGCTTTACAGGATTGAACACTGAAGCTTTCTTT.

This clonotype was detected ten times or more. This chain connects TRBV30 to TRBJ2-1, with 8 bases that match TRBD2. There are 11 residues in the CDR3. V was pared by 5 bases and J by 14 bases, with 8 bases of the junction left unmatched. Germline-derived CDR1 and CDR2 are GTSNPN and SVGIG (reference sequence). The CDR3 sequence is CAWRAGTREFF. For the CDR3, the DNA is TGTGCCTGGCGGGCCGGGACTAGGGAGTTCTTC.

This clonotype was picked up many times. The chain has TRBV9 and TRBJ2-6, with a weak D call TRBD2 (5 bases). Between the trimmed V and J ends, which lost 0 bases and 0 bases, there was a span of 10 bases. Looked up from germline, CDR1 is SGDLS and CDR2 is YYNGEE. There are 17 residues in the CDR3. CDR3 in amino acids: CASSVATDYSGANVLTF. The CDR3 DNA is TGTGCCAGCAGCGTAGCTACAGACTACTCTGGGGCCAACGTCCTGACTTTC.

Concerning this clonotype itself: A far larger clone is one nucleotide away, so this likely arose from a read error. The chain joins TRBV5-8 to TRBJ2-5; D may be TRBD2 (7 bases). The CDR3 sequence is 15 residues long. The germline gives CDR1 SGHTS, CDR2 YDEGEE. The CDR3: CASSLAGRGGETQNF. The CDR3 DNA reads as TGTGCCAGCAGCTTGGCGGGGAGAGGGGGGGAGACCCAGAACTTC. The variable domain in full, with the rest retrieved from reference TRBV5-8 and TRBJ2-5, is EAGVTQSPTHLIKTRGQQATLRCSPISGHTSVYWYQQALGLGLQFLLWYDEGEERNRGNFPPRFSGRQFPNYSSELNVNALELEDSALYLCASSLAGRGGETQNFGPGTRLLVL.

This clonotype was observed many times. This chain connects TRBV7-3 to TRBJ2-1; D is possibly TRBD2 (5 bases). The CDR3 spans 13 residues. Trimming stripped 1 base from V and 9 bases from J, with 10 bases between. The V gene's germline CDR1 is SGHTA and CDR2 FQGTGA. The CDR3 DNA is TGTGCCAGCAGCTTAATTGGCGGGCCTGAGCAGTTCTTC. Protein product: CASSLIGGPEQFF.

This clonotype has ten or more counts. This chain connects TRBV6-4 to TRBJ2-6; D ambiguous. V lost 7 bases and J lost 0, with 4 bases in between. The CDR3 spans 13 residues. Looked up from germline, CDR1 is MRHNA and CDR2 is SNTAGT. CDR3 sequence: CASKDSGANVLTF. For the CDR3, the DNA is TGTGCCAGCAAAGACTCTGGGGCCAACGTCCTGACTTTC.